The next 24 T cell receptor beta chains were all read from a single sample in a study of shared clonotypes between healthy human individuals. Using immunoSEQ multiplex PCR, the repertoire was profiled, and TCRdb retains in-frame clones only, with some absent. The sample lists millions of clones, 85% to 95% occurring once. The material sequenced was naive CD4+ T cells sorted from blood. Subset in this sample: CD45RA+ positively selected. Receptors originate from a man between 18 and 35 years old in good health.

V and J are TRBV5-1 and TRBJ2-1, with 9 bases identical to TRBD1. CDR1 SGHRS and CDR2 YFSETQ come from the germline V gene. The V gene end was trimmed by 0 bases and the J gene end by 6 bases; junction bases not matched to a gene: 7. The CDR3 sequence is 16 residues long. CDR3 in amino acids: CASSLDGTGSVNEQFF. The CDR3 DNA is TGCGCCAGCAGCTTGGATGGGACAGGGTCCGTCAATGAGCAGTTCTTC.

This rearrangement joins TRBV5-1 to TRBJ2-3; D remains unclear. CDR1 and CDR2 (germline): SGHRS, YFSETQ. This CDR3 contains 13 residues. V lost 4 bases to trimming and J lost 6 bases, with 12 bases between them. The CDR3 DNA follows: TGCGCCAGCAGCACAAATCCCCCCGATACGCAGTATTTT. Residues: CASSTNPPDTQYF.

The J gene is TRBJ2-7, the V gene TRBV18, with 8 bases that match TRBD1. The V gene's germline CDR1 is KGHSH and CDR2 LQKENI. The CDR3 is 15 residues long. V was clipped by 1 base and J by 5 bases; unmatched bases: 7. The CDR3 sequence: CASSPQRQGAHEQYF. The CDR3 DNA reads TGTGCCAGCTCACCACAGCGGCAGGGGGCCCACGAGCAGTACTTC.

This clone was seen just once. The V and J genes are TRBV5-4 and TRBJ2-3; perhaps TRBD2 as D (5 bases). Germline CDR1 reads SGHNT; CDR2 reads YYREEE (reference sequence). Trimming took off 4 bases at V and 3 bases at J, with 15 bases between the two ends. The CDR3 is made up of 15 amino acids. CDR3 protein: CASSLKRLGTDTQYF. The CDR3 nucleotides are TGTGCCAGCAGCCTGAAGCGGCTAGGGACAGATACGCAGTATTTT. The full variable domain, rest sourced from reference TRBV5-4 and TRBJ2-3, is ETGVTQSPTHLIKTRGQQVTLRCSSQSGHNTVSWYQQALGQGPQFIFQYYREEENGRGNFPPRFSGLQFPNYSSELNVNALELDDSALYLCASSLKRLGTDTQYFGPGTRLTVL.

The chain uses TRBV4-1 and TRBJ2-7, with TRBD2 matching over 14 bases. This CDR3 contains 18 residues. Trimming at V came to 5 bases and at J to 0 bases, leaving 9 bases not matched to a gene. CDR1 and CDR2 (germline): MGHRA, YSYEKL. As DNA, the CDR3 is TGCGCCAGCAGCTATGGGACTAGCGGGGGCCCAAGCTCCTACGAGCAGTACTTC. It yields the protein CASSYGTSGGPSSYEQYF.

The rearrangement links TRBV19 to TRBJ1-2, with D uncertain. The CDR3 length is 13 residues. V shed 5 bases and J shed 6 bases, with 13 bases lying between them. Germline assignment: CDR1 LNHDA and CDR2 SQIVND (reference sequence). The CDR3 loop is CASSFGPRHGYTF. In DNA form, the CDR3 reads TGTGCCAGTAGTTTCGGGCCTCGGCATGGCTACACCTTC.

This clone has a single count. This chain connects TRBV5-1 to TRBJ2-1; TRBD2 aligns across 7 bases. With 0 bases clipped from V and 1 base from J, the junction kept 13 bases outside the gene matches. The germline V gene has CDR1 SGHRS and CDR2 YFSETQ. The CDR3 is 19 amino acids. In DNA form, the CDR3 reads TGCGCCAGCAGCTTGGCCGACGGGGGGAGGGCCCGGTCCTACAATGAGCAGTTCTTC. Its translation is CASSLADGGRARSYNEQFF.

As concerns this clone: This sample includes further DNA sequences coding for the same CDR3. This rearrangement joins TRBV6-5 to TRBJ1-5; D is ambiguous. CDR3 length equals 14 residues. Germline CDR1 reads MNHEY; CDR2 reads SVGAGI. The germline V and J ends were trimmed by 5 bases and 0 bases, with 8 bases remaining between them. CDR3 sequence (DNA): TGTGCCAGCAGTCGCGGGGATAGCAATCAGCCCCAGCATTTT. Translated: CASSRGDSNQPQHF.

This chain connects TRBV6-5 to TRBJ1-6, with TRBD1 as a possible D gene (6 bases). CDR1 and CDR2 (germline): MNHEY, SVGAGI. Trimming stripped 5 bases from V and 9 bases from J, with 17 bases between. The CDR3 has 15 amino acids. CDR3 sequence (DNA): TGTGCCAGCAGTCTACTACAGGGAGGTAGTTCACCCCTCCACTTT. Its protein product is CASSLLQGGSSPLHF.

The chain has TRBV6-1 and TRBJ2-7; TRBD1 agrees at 7 bases. Germline CDR1 reads MNHNS; CDR2 reads SASEGT. The ends lost 8 bases at V and 0 bases at J; junction bases unmatched: 10. CDR3 length: 15 residues. CDR3 sequence: CASRTPGTVSYEQYF. The CDR3 DNA sequence: TGTGCCAGCCGAACACCCGGGACAGTCTCCTACGAGCAGTACTTC.

CDR3 region: CASSDIRGRTTQYF. The CDR3 DNA is TGTGCCAGTAGTGACATCAGGGGGAGAACGACCCAGTACTTC. The gene calls are TRBV19 and TRBJ2-5, with 7 bases aligning to TRBD1. The junction had 10 bases not matched to a gene; V was cut back by 5 bases and J by 7 bases. There are 14 residues in the CDR3. The germline gives CDR1 LNHDA, CDR2 SQIVND (reference sequence).

V is TRBV11-2 and J is TRBJ2-7; D possibly corresponds to TRBD2 (6 bases). The V and J ends lost 5 bases and 3 bases respectively, with 20 bases between them. CDR1 and CDR2 from the germline V gene are SGHAT and FQNNGV. The CDR3 runs 16 residues. The CDR3 protein is CASSPLPGLSYYEQYF. CDR3 nucleotide sequence: TGTGCCAGCAGCCCCCTCCCGGGACTTAGTTACTACGAGCAGTACTTC.

The chain combines TRBV5-6 with TRBJ2-3; 10 bases agree with TRBD1. The V and J ends lost 1 base and 4 bases, in that order; junction bases with no gene match: 3. The CDR3 contains 15 residues. Germline V gene lookup returns CDR1 SGHDT and CDR2 YYEEEE. The CDR3: CASSLWDRGPDTQYF. CDR3 sequence (DNA): TGTGCCAGCAGCTTGTGGGACAGGGGACCAGATACGCAGTATTTT.

The chain is built from TRBV14 and TRBJ2-5; D possibly corresponds to TRBD2 (6 bases). With 3 bases removed from V and 3 bases from J, the gap between germline ends came to 14 bases. This CDR3 has 15 amino acids. Germline-derived CDR1 and CDR2 are SGHDN and FVKESK. In nucleotides, the CDR3 is TGTGCCAGCAGCCATTCCCCGGGGGTGAAAGAGACCCAGTACTTC. Protein: CASSHSPGVKETQYF. The whole variable domain, filled in from reference TRBV14 and TRBJ2-5, reads EAGVTQFPSHSVIEKGQTVTLRCDPISGHDNLYWYRRVMGKEIKFLLHFVKESKQDESGMPNNRFLAERTGGTYSTLKVQPAELEDSGVYFCASSHSPGVKETQYFGPGTRLLVL.

The chain couples TRBV11-2 to TRBJ2-3; 12 bases map to TRBD2. In germline, CDR1 is SGHAT, CDR2 FQNNGV. V trimming: 10 bases; J trimming: 6 bases; junction bases outside the gene matches: 5. This CDR3 has 13 amino acids. Here the CDR3 DNA reads TGTGCCACCAGGACTAGCGGGGTTGATACGCAGTATTTT. This gives the protein CATRTSGVDTQYF. The whole variable domain, remainder taken from reference TRBV11-2 and TRBJ2-3, is EAGVAQSPRYKIIEKRQSVAFWCNPISGHATLYWYQQILGQGPKLLIQFQNNGVVDDSQLPKDRFSAERLKGVDSTLKIQPAKLEDSAVYLCATRTSGVDTQYFGPGTRLTVL.

This rearrangement joins TRBV15 to TRBJ1-2; no clear D. Germline CDR1 is LNHNV and CDR2 is YYDKDF (reference sequence). V gave up 0 bases and J gave up 8 bases, with 16 bases separating them. The CDR3 sequence is 15 residues long. The CDR3 region has the DNA TGTGCCACCAGCAGAGAAGAGGGAGCCGTGTACGGCTACACCTTC. Amino acids: CATSREEGAVYGYTF.

The genes are TRBV15 and TRBJ2-3; 8 nucleotides line up with TRBD2. The germline V gene has CDR1 LNHNV and CDR2 YYDKDF (reference sequence). The CDR3 is 17 amino acids. The V gene end was trimmed by 0 bases and the J gene end by 5 bases; junction bases not matched to a gene: 10. DNA of the CDR3: TGTGCCACCAGCAGAGAAACTAGCGGTACCTACCGAGATACGCAGTATTTT. This sequence encodes CATSRETSGTYRDTQYF.

The rearrangement joins TRBV30 to TRBJ1-2, with D unclear. V dropped 4 bases and J dropped 2 bases, with 11 bases sitting between them. The CDR3 contains 13 residues. Germline V lookup: CDR1 GTSNPN, CDR2 SVGIG (reference sequence). CDR3 sequence reads: CAWTPPSNYGYTF. The DNA for the CDR3 is TGTGCCTGGACCCCCCCATCAAACTATGGCTACACCTTC.

V and J are TRBV2 and TRBJ2-6; 13 positions agree with TRBD2. Per the germline V gene, CDR1 is SNHLY and CDR2 is FYNNEI. CDR3 size: 18 residues. J gave up 0 bases and V 6 bases, and 5 bases lay outside the gene matches. The CDR3 region has the DNA TGTGCCAGCAGAGGACTAGCGGGGGTTAGCTCTGGGGCCAACGTCCTGACTTTC. Encoded protein: CASRGLAGVSSGANVLTF.

A few counts support this clone. This chain joins TRBV10-1 and TRBJ1-1; D is perhaps TRBD1 (5 bases). The V and J ends lost 3 bases and 3 bases respectively, with 11 bases between them. CDR1 WNHNN and CDR2 SYGVQD come from the germline V gene (reference sequence). CDR3 length: 14 amino acids. CDR3 loop: CASSDGMGDTEAFF. The CDR3, as DNA: TGCGCCAGCAGTGACGGCATGGGGGACACTGAAGCTTTCTTT.

The rearrangement links TRBV18 to TRBJ1-1; 9 positions match TRBD1. Trimming took 5 bases from V and 5 from J; bases not matched to a gene: 6. Looked up from germline, CDR1 is KGHSH and CDR2 is LQKENI. The CDR3 totals 14 residues. The CDR3 loop reads CASSSRQGETEAFF. DNA of the CDR3: TGTGCCAGCTCATCCCGACAGGGGGAGACTGAAGCTTTCTTT.

V and J are TRBV5-1 and TRBJ1-6, with D maybe TRBD1 (6 bases). Trimming took 5 bases from V and 7 from J, leaving 19 bases between them. The CDR3 is 16 residues long. Germline V gene data show CDR1 as SGHRS and CDR2 as YFSETQ. The CDR3 DNA is TGCGCCAGCAGTCCTGGGGGACCAGGGGTCAATTCACCCCTCCACTTT. Translated: CASSPGGPGVNSPLHF.

On this clone: The sample holds other DNA sequences that translate to the same CDR3. The genes are TRBV10-3 and TRBJ1-1, with 7 bases matching TRBD1. Germline V gene sequence: CDR1 ENHRY, CDR2 SYGVKD. The CDR3 extends over 15 amino acids. The J segment lost 0 bases and the V segment lost 0 bases, leaving 1 base of the junction unmatched. CDR3 in DNA: TGTGCCATCAGTGAGTCGGGACAGATGAACACTGAAGCTTTCTTT. Translated: CAISESGQMNTEAFF.

V and J are TRBV5-4 and TRBJ1-3; D uncertain. The germline V and J ends were trimmed by 5 bases and 4 bases, with 10 bases remaining between them. This CDR3 has 13 amino acids. Germline V gene sequence: CDR1 SGHNT, CDR2 YYREEE (reference sequence). CDR3 DNA: TGTGCCAGCAGTTCAAATACGGGAAACACCATATATTTT. Encoded protein: CASSSNTGNTIYF.